A single sample gave rise to the 5 T cell receptor beta chains below, sequenced in a study of T cell repertoires in cytomegalovirus infection. TCRdb processed the reads anew with MiXCR; each CDR3 protein has one entry. Of hundreds of thousands of distinct CDR3 sequences listed, approximately 33% are singletons. Antigen specificity for these receptors is unknown. The sample consisted of cultured PBMCs, taken from culture after CMV antigen stimulation. The origin of the receptors is a human donor in good health (CMV status not recorded). Some clones in this sample may be carry-over from other donors' samples.

V gene TRBV7-9 combines with J gene TRBJ2-5, with D tentatively TRBD1 (6 bases). The CDR3 has 14 amino acids. The germline V gene has CDR1 SEHNR and CDR2 FQNEAQ (reference sequence). Trimming removed 3 bases from V and 5 bases from J, with 13 bases in between. DNA of the CDR3: TGTGCCAGCAGCTTCTGGACAGTCGGTGAGACCCAGTACTTC. Its protein product is CASSFWTVGETQYF. Together with reference TRBV7-9 and TRBJ2-5, the CDR3 gives the full variable domain: DTGVSQNPRHKITKRGQNVTFRCDPISEHNRLYWYRQTLGQGPEFLTYFQNEAQLEKSRLLSDRFSAERPKGSFSTLEIQRTEQGDSAMYLCASSFWTVGETQYFGPGTRLLVL.

This sequence joins TRBV7-9 and TRBJ1-6; D not resolved. Germline V CDR1 and CDR2: SEHNR, FQNEAQ (reference sequence). The CDR3 contains 14 residues. Trimming left V 5 bases short and J 6 bases short, with 11 bases between. CDR3 region: CASSDTVSNSPLHF. For the CDR3, the DNA is TGTGCCAGCAGCGATACCGTCTCTAATTCACCCCTCCACTTT.

The V call is TRBV6-5, the J call TRBJ1-4, with D possibly being TRBD1 (6 bases). V was cut by 2 bases and J by 7 bases, with 14 bases left in between. The CDR3 loop spans 15 amino acids. CDR1 is MNHEY, CDR2 SVGAGI, per germline. The CDR3 spells CASSYLGGHTEKLFF. DNA of the CDR3: TGTGCCAGCAGTTACCTTGGGGGGCACACTGAAAAACTGTTTTTT.

Concerning this clonotype itself: One end of the junction is discordant with germline, which a read error may explain. The chain couples TRBV7-9 to TRBJ1-5; maybe TRBD1 (5 bases). The CDR3 has 17 residues. CDR1 SEHNR and CDR2 FQNEAQ come from the germline V gene (reference sequence). For the CDR3, the DNA is TGTGCCAGCAGCTTAGGGGCTCGCGGCAGGGCGGATCAGCCCAAGCATTTT. Protein: CASSLGARGRADQPKHF. Based on the CDR3 plus reference TRBV7-9 and TRBJ1-5, the full variable domain is DTGVSQNPRHKITKRGQNVTFRCDPISEHNRLYWYRQTLGQGPEFLTYFQNEAQLEKSRLLSDRFSAERPKGSFSTLEIQRTEQGDSAMYLCASSLGARGRADQPKHFGDGTRLSIL.

This clonotype was counted only a few times. This rearrangement joins TRBV11-2 to TRBJ1-2; no clear D gene. The CDR3 runs to 15 residues. Per germline, CDR1 SGHAT and CDR2 FQNNGV. Between the trimmed V and J ends, which lost 0 bases and 2 bases, there was a span of 10 bases. CDR3 in DNA: TGTGCCAGCAGCTTAGACGCACACCAGAACTATGGCTACACCTTC. This translates into CASSLDAHQNYGYTF.